The table lists the clone carrying this T cell receptor beta chain with a count of one. This record comes from a study of blood T cell repertoires in COVID-19. For the study at large: Specimens from acute and convalescent COVID-19 originated in the United States, Italy and Spain.

Original methodology: Estimated nucleated cell counts came from reference gene primer amplification. Clones were sequenced by immunoSEQ multiplex PCR, and TCRdb holds only the in-frame ones, with some missing. The D gene and trimming were derived from the DNA, and the V and J assignments and clone size from that table. The sample holds some 94,000 clones, roughly 72% seen once. This CDR3 comprises 14 residues. CDR1 is KGHSH, CDR2 LQKENI, per germline. The V end lost 3 bases, the J end lost 4 bases, and 12 bases lay between the germline ends. The chain links TRBV18 to TRBJ1-1; maybe TRBD1 (5 bases). The origin of this receptor is a woman aged 55-70 years in a cohort sampled during active or convalescent COVID-19. The sample was peripheral blood. Here the CDR3 reads CASSPTLDTTEAFF. The CDR3 DNA is TGTGCCAGCTCACCGACCTTGGACACCACTGAAGCTTTCTTT.